This passage covers 19 T cell receptor beta chains from one sample sequenced in a study of T cell changes during pregnancy in multiple sclerosis (dated by TCRdb to between 2018 and 2021). The library came from the immunoSEQ multiplex PCR assay. TCRdb retrieved this table from immuneACCESS and kept in-frame rearrangements only. Not all clones are present; in checked studies, unresolved V genes account for under half, and no reason is known for the remainder. This sample holds some 44,000 clones; 70% to 90% were observed only once. The biggest ten clones account for under 0.9% of the sample. Sequencing was performed on CD4+ T cells from peripheral blood mononuclear cells, taken after pregnancy. The receptor set was obtained from a female donor with multiple sclerosis, enrolled in a pregnancy study.

This chain joins TRBV6-5 and TRBJ2-3; 9 bases are shared with TRBD1. The junction had 2 bases not matched to a gene; V was cut back by 2 bases and J by 5 bases. The CDR3 spans 14 residues. From germline, CDR1 is MNHEY and CDR2 SVGAGI. The CDR3 DNA reads TGTGCCAGCAGTTACCGGACAGGGGAAGATACGCAGTATTTT. Its protein is CASSYRTGEDTQYF.

This rearrangement joins TRBV5-4 to TRBJ2-7, with TRBD2 matching over 7 bases. The CDR3 consists of 13 residues. The germline V gene has CDR1 SGHNT and CDR2 YYREEE (reference sequence). J lost 9 bases, V lost 3 bases, and 9 bases had no gene match. CDR3 in DNA: TGTGCCAGCAGCTGGCGGGGGTCTACGAGGCAGTACTTC. Its protein product is CASSWRGSTRQYF.

The chain recombines TRBV4-1 with TRBJ2-1; TRBD1 matches 7 bases. The CDR3 extends over 15 amino acids. Germline V CDR1 and CDR2: MGHRA, YSYEKL. The V segment lost 3 bases and the J segment 4 bases; nucleotides outside the gene matches: 6. The CDR3 DNA sequence: TGCGCCAGCAGCCAGTCGACAGGGTTGTACAATGAGCAGTTCTTC. This codes for CASSQSTGLYNEQFF.

J is TRBJ2-7 and V is TRBV18; 7 nucleotides match TRBD1. V lost 9 bases, J lost 1 base, and 12 bases stayed unmatched. This CDR3 comprises 15 residues. Germline CDR1 KGHSH, CDR2 LQKENI. In nucleotides, the CDR3 is TGTGCCAGGAAACCGACAGGGTCCAATTCCTACGAGCAGTACTTC. As protein: CARKPTGSNSYEQYF.

The chain employs TRBV6-6 and TRBJ2-2, with a weak D call TRBD1 (5 bases). This CDR3 is built from 14 residues. The germline V gene has CDR1 MNHNY and CDR2 SVGAGI (reference sequence). Trimming removed 6 bases from V and 1 base from J, with 9 bases in between. The chain's CDR3 is CASRATGNTGELFF. DNA of the CDR3: TGTGCCAGCAGAGCTACAGGGAACACCGGGGAGCTGTTTTTT.

The chain is built from TRBV19 and TRBJ1-5, with 8 bases identical to TRBD1. CDR3 length: 15 amino acids. V shed 9 bases, J shed 4 bases, and the junction held 11 bases outside the gene matches. From germline, CDR1 is LNHDA and CDR2 SQIVND (reference sequence). As DNA, the CDR3 is TGTGCCAGCCGCCCGGACAGGGCCCGGAATCAGCCCCAGCATTTT. Residues: CASRPDRARNQPQHF. Looking up the rest from reference TRBV19 and TRBJ1-5 gives the full variable domain: DGGITQSPKYLFRKEGQNVTLSCEQNLNHDAMYWYRQDPGQGLRLIYYSQIVNDFQKGDIAEGYSVSREKKESFPLTVTSAQKNPTAFYLCASRPDRARNQPQHFGDGTRLSIL.

The chain carries TRBV7-3 and TRBJ2-5; 11 bases agree with TRBD2. V lost 3 bases, J lost 4 bases, and 4 bases stayed unmatched. Looked up from germline, CDR1 is SGHTA and CDR2 is FQGTGA. The CDR3 runs to 15 residues. CDR3 region: CASSFSGGAGETQYF. CDR3 bases: TGTGCCAGCAGCTTTAGCGGGGGGGCGGGAGAGACCCAGTACTTC.

This CDR3 is CASSLGYGVETQYF. The CDR3 DNA follows: TGCGCCAGCAGCTTGGGGTACGGGGTGGAGACCCAGTACTTC. V usage is TRBV5-1 and J usage is TRBJ2-5; TRBD2 is a possible D gene (5 bases). There are 14 residues in the CDR3. Germline-derived CDR1 and CDR2 are SGHRS and YFSETQ. V dropped 0 bases and J dropped 5 bases, with 11 bases sitting between them.

Only one count was recorded for this clone. This sequence joins TRBV5-1 and TRBJ2-7; the D gene is possibly TRBD1 (5 bases). This CDR3 is built from 13 residues. With 1 base removed from V and 5 bases from J, the gap between germline ends came to 10 bases. CDR1 is SGHRS and CDR2 is YFSETQ in the germline V gene. CDR3 DNA sequence: TGCGCCAGCAGCTTGCGGCCAGGGAACGAGCAGTACTTC. Protein sequence: CASSLRPGNEQYF.

The rearrangement uses TRBV9 and TRBJ1-1; D remains ambiguous. Germline V gene sequence: CDR1 SGDLS, CDR2 YYNGEE. The CDR3 extends over 15 amino acids. The V and J ends lost 4 bases and 0 bases respectively, with 13 bases between them. The chain's CDR3 is CASSPARVLNTEAFF. CDR3 nucleotide sequence: TGTGCCAGCAGCCCTGCCCGGGTCTTGAACACTGAAGCTTTCTTT.

The chain combines TRBV5-1 with TRBJ1-4; 11 nucleotides agree with TRBD1. Unmatched junction bases numbered 2, after V lost 4 bases and J lost 6 bases. The CDR3 runs 14 residues. Per the germline V gene, CDR1 is SGHRS and CDR2 is YFSETQ. For the CDR3, the DNA is TGCGCCAGCAGCCCGGACAGGGGGCATGAAAAACTGTTTTTT. Protein product: CASSPDRGHEKLFF.

The chain links TRBV5-1 to TRBJ2-7; 7 bases match TRBD1. After removal of 4 bases from V and 7 bases from J, the junction contained 11 bases not matched to a gene. The CDR3 runs to 14 residues. Looked up from germline, CDR1 is SGHRS and CDR2 is YFSETQ. CDR3 protein: CASSLGQAFGEQYF. DNA of the CDR3: TGCGCCAGCAGCCTCGGACAGGCGTTCGGTGAGCAGTACTTC.

This clone has only one observation. The V call is TRBV7-3, the J call TRBJ2-2, with D possibly TRBD2 on 5 matching bases. The CDR3 covers 16 residues. Trimming pared 2 bases from V and 4 bases from J, leaving 14 bases between. Per the germline V gene, CDR1 is SGHTA and CDR2 is FQGTGA. The CDR3 coding sequence is TGTGCCAGCAGCTTATCGGCGACTACCGGCACCGGGGAGCTGTTTTTT. Translating gives CASSLSATTGTGELFF.

DNA for the CDR3: TGCGCCAGCAGGCCCGGGACAGGGGGCTACAATGAGCAGTTCTTC. It specifies CASRPGTGGYNEQFF. The chain has TRBV4-3 and TRBJ2-1; 11 bases agree with TRBD1. The CDR3 has 15 residues. Germline V lookup: CDR1 LGHNA, CDR2 YSLEER. Germline trimming cut 6 bases from V and 3 bases from J; bases unmatched to any gene: 4.

The V call is TRBV18, the J call TRBJ1-5; 12 bases map to TRBD1. Germline V lookup: CDR1 KGHSH, CDR2 LQKENI. This CDR3 has 14 amino acids. The J segment lost 5 bases and the V segment lost 8 bases, leaving 4 bases of the junction unmatched. The CDR3 region is CASEGQGADQPQHF. CDR3 sequence (DNA): TGTGCCAGCGAGGGACAGGGGGCGGATCAGCCCCAGCATTTT.

The count of this clone is one. This rearrangement joins TRBV9 to TRBJ2-1; TRBD2 matches 10 bases. V was clipped by 3 bases and J by 3 bases; unmatched bases: 9. This CDR3 spans 17 amino acids. The germline V gene has CDR1 SGDLS and CDR2 YYNGEE. CDR3 loop: CASSAPLAGEFYNEQFF. For the CDR3, the DNA is TGTGCCAGCAGCGCTCCTCTAGCGGGGGAATTCTACAATGAGCAGTTCTTC.

This rearrangement joins TRBV5-8 to TRBJ2-3; 12 bases fit TRBD1. The CDR3 totals 15 residues. CDR1 and CDR2 from the germline V gene are SGHTS and YDEGEE. V lost 2 bases and J lost 4; bases outside the gene matches: 2. The CDR3 DNA sequence: TGTGCCAGCAGCTTTGGGACAGGGGGCGCAGATACGCAGTATTTT. Protein: CASSFGTGGADTQYF.

The chain carries TRBV5-1 and TRBJ2-6; D ambiguous. V dropped 0 bases and J dropped 0 bases, with 7 bases sitting between them. The CDR3 has 16 amino acids. CDR1 and CDR2 (germline): SGHRS, YFSETQ. CDR3 protein: CASSLASDSGANVLTF. CDR3 nucleotides: TGCGCCAGCAGCTTGGCCAGTGACTCTGGGGCCAACGTCCTGACTTTC.

This rearrangement joins TRBV5-4 to TRBJ2-1, with 8 positions matching TRBD1. Germline lookup yields CDR1 SGHNT and CDR2 YYREEE (reference sequence). Losses at the gene ends were 2 bases for V and 4 bases for J; bases not matched to a gene: 5. The CDR3 consists of 15 residues. The CDR3 protein is CASSLKTGVYNEQFF. CDR3 nucleotide sequence: TGTGCCAGCAGCTTAAAGACAGGGGTTTACAATGAGCAGTTCTTC.